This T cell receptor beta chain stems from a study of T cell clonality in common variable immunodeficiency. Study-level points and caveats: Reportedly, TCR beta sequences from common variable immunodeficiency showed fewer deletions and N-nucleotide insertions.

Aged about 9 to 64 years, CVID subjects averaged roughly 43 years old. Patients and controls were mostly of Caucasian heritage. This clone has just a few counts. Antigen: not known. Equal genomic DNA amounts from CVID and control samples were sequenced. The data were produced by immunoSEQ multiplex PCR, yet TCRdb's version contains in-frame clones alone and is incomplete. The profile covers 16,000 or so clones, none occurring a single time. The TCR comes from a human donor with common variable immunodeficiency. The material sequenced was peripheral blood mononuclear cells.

CDR3 DNA, as far as it was read: TGCGCCAGCAGCTTGCCTGGCCGAGGGGGCGAGACC. Encoded protein: CASSLPGRGGET. The whole CDR3 sequence is CASSLPGRGGETQYF. The chain links TRBV5-1 to TRBJ2-5; 7 bases match TRBD1. From the germline J gene comes the end of the CDR3, since the read stops 3 residues before it. V lost 1 base and J lost 5; bases outside the gene matches: 8. This CDR3 has 15 residues. Germline loops: CDR1 SGHRS, CDR2 YFSETQ.